The 28 T cell receptor beta chains reported below all come from one sample, sequenced in a study of T cells in Graves' hyperthyroidism and ophthalmopathy. The CDR3 regions of TCR beta were amplified from RNA transcripts. Using the HTBI primer set, a first-round RT-PCR was run on the TCR CDR3. TCRdb processed the multiplex PCR reads anew with MiXCR; each CDR3 protein has one entry. The sample lists roughly 530,000 distinct CDR3 sequences, 17% occurring once. The specimen was blood. The receptors stem from a woman between 18 and 30 years old with Graves' ophthalmopathy.

This clonotype was counted at least ten times. The chain has TRBV12-3 or TRBV12-4 and TRBJ1-6; D not resolved. The V gene lost 3 bases and the J gene lost 10 bases, with 10 bases spanning the gap. The length of the CDR3 is 13 residues. CDR3 sequence reads: CASSFGRGSPLHF. The CDR3 DNA is TGTGCCAGCAGTTTTGGCCGCGGCTCACCCCTCCACTTT.

CDR3 protein: CASSAYGGYTF. The CDR3 DNA follows: TGTGCCAGCAGTGCATACGGGGGCTACACCTTC. The chain joins TRBV25-1 to TRBJ1-2; D is ambiguous. Germline CDR1 MGHDK, CDR2 SYGVNS. V lost 4 bases and J lost 8, with 8 bases in between. The CDR3 loop spans 11 amino acids.

At least ten counts were recorded for this clonotype. The chain recombines TRBV5-8 with TRBJ1-5, with D unclear. CDR1 and CDR2 (germline): SGHTS, YDEGEE. The CDR3 is 15 amino acids. V was shortened by 0 bases and J by 3 bases, with 10 bases between the two germline ends. Here the CDR3 reads CASSLGRAANQPQHF. The CDR3 DNA sequence: TGTGCCAGCAGCTTGGGACGGGCAGCCAATCAGCCCCAGCATTTT.

The V gene is TRBV6-1, the J gene TRBJ1-1; TRBD1 agrees at 10 bases. CDR3 length equals 14 residues. V was clipped by 2 bases and J by 6 bases; unmatched bases: 3. CDR1 is MNHNS and CDR2 is SASEGT in the germline V gene. The CDR3 reads CASSERDRGPEAFF. In nucleotides, the CDR3 is TGTGCCAGCAGTGAAAGGGACAGGGGACCTGAAGCTTTCTTT.

The rearrangement joins TRBV28 to TRBJ2-6, with D unclear. The CDR3 spans 17 residues. The germline V and J ends were trimmed by 3 bases and 0 bases, with 12 bases remaining between them. Germline V gene lookup returns CDR1 MDHEN and CDR2 SYDVKM. The CDR3 protein is CASSFSSAGSGANVLTF. CDR3 sequence (DNA): TGTGCCAGCAGTTTCTCCTCGGCAGGCTCTGGGGCCAACGTCCTGACTTTC.

This chain joins TRBV18 and TRBJ2-7; D is unclear. CDR1 and CDR2 (germline): KGHSH, LQKENI. This CDR3 has 11 amino acids. V shed 6 bases and J shed 2 bases, with 5 bases lying between them. CDR3 sequence: CASSTAYEQYF. The CDR3 bases are TGTGCCAGCTCCACCGCCTACGAGCAGTACTTC. Using reference TRBV18 and TRBJ2-7 for the parts outside the CDR3, the full variable domain is NAGVMQNPRHLVRRRGQEARLRCSPMKGHSHVYWYRQLPEEGLKFMVYLQKENIIDESGMPKERFSAEFPKEGPSILRIQQVVRGDSAAYFCASSTAYEQYFGPGTRLTVT.

Worth noting for this clonotype: A much larger clone lies one base from this, so it may be a read error. The chain has TRBV12-3 or TRBV12-4 and TRBJ2-3; D is uncertain. The CDR3 length is 12 residues. V dropped 6 bases and J dropped 8 bases, with 12 bases sitting between them. CDR3 DNA sequence: TGTGCCAGCAGCCCGACCGCCTGTACGCAGTATTTT. Translated, it gives CASSPTACTQYF.

The chain links TRBV9 to TRBJ1-1; no clear D gene. Germline V gene data show CDR1 as SGDLS and CDR2 as YYNGEE. CDR3 length: 16 amino acids. Trimming cost V 4 bases and J 0 bases, with 16 bases left between them. The CDR3 DNA reads TGTGCCAGCAGCTCTAGAGACAACCCAATGAACACTGAAGCTTTCTTT. This translates into CASSSRDNPMNTEAFF.

V and J are TRBV29-1 and TRBJ2-7, with a tentative D call TRBD1 (6 bases). The CDR3 totals 12 residues. V dropped 2 bases and J dropped 5 bases, with 10 bases sitting between them. Germline-derived CDR1 and CDR2 are SQVTM and ANQGSEA. The DNA of the CDR3 is TGCAGCGTTGAATTGGCAGGGGACGAGCAGTACTTC. Translating gives CSVELAGDEQYF.

V and J are TRBV10-3 and TRBJ2-1; 7 nucleotides line up with TRBD1. The CDR3 sequence is 18 residues long. CDR1 is ENHRY and CDR2 is SYGVKD in the germline V gene. V shed 7 bases, J shed 0 bases, and the junction held 15 bases outside the gene matches. In DNA form, the CDR3 reads TGTGCCATCAAAAGTGAGGGGGCTCTCCTCGGCTCCTACAATGAGCAGTTCTTC. It is translated as CAIKSEGALLGSYNEQFF.

V usage is TRBV28 and J usage is TRBJ1-5; 8 bases agree with TRBD1. J lost 5 bases, V lost 3 bases, and 6 bases had no gene match. Germline assignment: CDR1 MDHEN and CDR2 SYDVKM. The CDR3 extends over 15 amino acids. This CDR3 is CASSLETGVHQPQHF. CDR3 nucleotides: TGTGCCAGCAGTTTGGAGACAGGGGTCCATCAGCCCCAGCATTTT.

This chain uses TRBV4-2 with TRBJ1-1, with 7 bases aligning to TRBD1. CDR3 length: 14 amino acids. The V and J ends lost 4 bases and 5 bases, in that order; junction bases with no gene match: 7. Germline V gene data show CDR1 as LGHNA and CDR2 as YNFKEQ. The CDR3 loop is CASSRETGYTEAFF. The CDR3 DNA is TGTGCCAGCAGCCGAGAGACAGGGTATACTGAAGCTTTCTTT.

This clonotype was recorded at least ten times. DNA for the CDR3: TGCGCCAGCAGCTTGACTAGCGGAGAGTGGGAGACCCAGTACTTC. Encoded protein: CASSLTSGEWETQYF. J is TRBJ2-5 and V is TRBV5-1, with 8 bases fitting TRBD2. CDR1 and CDR2 (germline): SGHRS, YFSETQ. V was pared by 1 base and J by 5 bases, with 7 bases of the junction left unmatched. The CDR3 is 15 amino acids.

This chain joins TRBV12-5 and TRBJ2-1, with D uncertain. Between the trimmed V and J ends, which lost 4 bases and 6 bases, there was a span of 7 bases. Germline loops: CDR1 LGHNT, CDR2 FRNRAP. This CDR3 comprises 12 residues. CDR3 sequence: CASGSPINEQFF. DNA of the CDR3: TGTGCTAGTGGTTCGCCCATCAATGAGCAGTTCTTC.

At least ten counts were recorded for this clonotype. The chain links TRBV2 to TRBJ1-6; possibly TRBD1 for D (5 bases). Germline V lookup: CDR1 SNHLY, CDR2 FYNNEI. Deletions cut 4 bases from V and 9 bases from J, with 13 bases between. The CDR3 sequence is 14 residues long. The CDR3 here is CASSVGTVGSPLHF. CDR3 nucleotides: TGTGCCAGCAGTGTCGGGACGGTTGGTTCACCCCTCCACTTT.

This clonotype was seen once. The chain links TRBV5-6 to TRBJ2-7; 10 bases line up with TRBD2. Germline trimming cut 0 bases from V and 7 bases from J; bases unmatched to any gene: 19. The CDR3 contains 19 residues. The V gene's germline CDR1 is SGHDT and CDR2 YYEEEE. CDR3 nucleotide sequence: TGTGCCAGCAGCTTGGGTGGGGGCTTAGCGGGAGGCAACACGCGGGAGCAGTACTTC. Amino acids: CASSLGGGLAGGNTREQYF.

This clonotype was recorded a few times. The CDR3 is CAWSQGPSSYNSPLHF. DNA for the CDR3: TGTGCCTGGAGTCAAGGTCCGAGCTCCTATAATTCACCCCTCCACTTT. This chain joins TRBV30 and TRBJ1-6, with D uncertain. V lost 2 bases, J lost 0 bases, and 11 bases lay in between. CDR1 GTSNPN and CDR2 SVGIG come from the germline V gene (reference sequence). The CDR3 sequence is 16 residues long.

This clonotype was observed a handful of times. The chain uses TRBV5-1 and TRBJ2-7; 8 bases align to TRBD1. Trimming cost V 4 bases and J 4 bases; bases outside gene matches: 4. The germline CDR1 and CDR2 sequences are SGHRS and YFSETQ. The CDR3 contains 13 residues. The DNA for the CDR3 is TGCGCCAGCAGCGGCGGGACAGGATACGAGCAGTACTTC. Protein sequence: CASSGGTGYEQYF.

This clonotype was seen repeatedly, ten times or more. V is TRBV20-1 and J is TRBJ2-7; D possibly corresponds to TRBD2 (6 bases). The CDR3 has 15 residues. Trimming removed 2 bases at V and 3 bases at J, with 17 bases between. The germline V gene has CDR1 DFQATT and CDR2 SNEGSKA (reference sequence). The CDR3 DNA follows: TGCAGTGCTAGAACAGGTGCGGGCGGGGACTACGAGCAGTACTTC. The encoded protein is CSARTGAGGDYEQYF.

This clonotype appeared many times. The chain joins TRBV6-1 to TRBJ2-5; 13 bases map to TRBD2. The CDR3 is 15 residues long. The germline gives CDR1 MNHNS, CDR2 SASEGT. J was trimmed by 4 bases and V by 4 bases; bases with no gene match: 3. The CDR3 loop is CASSGTSGSLETQYF. CDR3 coding DNA: TGTGCCAGCAGTGGGACTAGCGGGAGTTTAGAGACCCAGTACTTC.

This clonotype was seen at least ten times. The chain employs TRBV4-1 and TRBJ2-7; 10 nucleotides line up with TRBD2. The CDR3 spans 16 residues. With 1 base clipped from V and 6 bases from J, the junction kept 9 bases outside the gene matches. Germline V gives CDR1 MGHRA, CDR2 YSYEKL. CDR3 amino acids: CASSQAGAGGPTEQYF. CDR3 DNA sequence: TGCGCCAGCAGCCAAGCGGGAGCGGGAGGGCCGACCGAGCAGTACTTC.

V usage is TRBV20-1 and J usage is TRBJ2-1; TRBD1 matches at 7 bases. After removal of 0 bases from V and 6 bases from J, the junction contained 8 bases not matched to a gene. This CDR3 spans 15 amino acids. Germline CDR1 DFQATT, CDR2 SNEGSKA (reference sequence). The CDR3 protein is CSARDLRGLGNEQFF. Written as DNA, the CDR3 is TGCAGTGCTAGAGACCTAAGGGGGCTGGGCAATGAGCAGTTCTTC.

At least ten counts were recorded for this clonotype. The chain joins TRBV5-1 to TRBJ2-3, with TRBD2 identical over 8 bases. Germline CDR1 is SGHRS and CDR2 is YFSETQ. The trim removed 0 bases at V and 3 bases at J, leaving 3 bases unmatched. This CDR3 has 15 amino acids. CDR3 DNA sequence: TGCGCCAGCAGCTTGGTAGCGGGAAATACAGATACGCAGTATTTT. Its translation is CASSLVAGNTDTQYF.

The chain combines TRBV27 with TRBJ2-7; D gene unclear. Germline CDR1 reads MNHEY; CDR2 reads SMNVEV (reference sequence). Trimming left V 0 bases short and J 3 bases short, with 15 bases between. The CDR3 runs 16 residues. The CDR3 loop reads CASSLSVVPHNYEQYF. The CDR3 DNA reads as TGTGCCAGCAGTTTATCGGTAGTACCCCACAACTACGAGCAGTACTTC.

This clonotype occurred a few times. The V call is TRBV19, the J call TRBJ2-7, with TRBD2 matching 11 bases. This CDR3 region has 15 residues. Losses at the gene ends were 3 bases for V and 3 bases for J; bases not matched to a gene: 4. In germline, CDR1 is LNHDA, CDR2 SQIVND (reference sequence). The CDR3 nucleotides are TGTGCCAGTAGTATCTCGGGACTAGCGGACTACGAGCAGTACTTC. This gives the protein CASSISGLADYEQYF.

This clonotype has only a few counts. V gene TRBV7-9 combines with J gene TRBJ2-7; weak D call: TRBD2 (7 bases). CDR3 length: 13 amino acids. The germline V gene has CDR1 SEHNR and CDR2 FQNEAQ (reference sequence). V lost 7 bases to trimming and J lost 6 bases, with 16 bases between them. The CDR3 protein is CASTGGLGGEQYF. In DNA form, the CDR3 reads TGTGCCAGCACCGGGGGGCTGGGGGGCGAGCAGTACTTC.

The gene calls are TRBV9 and TRBJ2-5; TRBD2 might be the D (6 bases). CDR3 length equals 16 residues. Trimming took 0 bases from V and 2 from J, leaving 14 bases between them. Germline V CDR1 and CDR2: SGDLS, YYNGEE. CDR3 protein: CASSVATQAGQETQYF. DNA for the CDR3: TGTGCCAGCAGCGTAGCTACCCAGGCGGGGCAAGAGACCCAGTACTTC.

To note about this clonotype: One junction end disagrees with the germline gene, perhaps due to a read error. The chain is built from TRBV7-2 and TRBJ1-5, with D hard to call. Germline V gives CDR1 SGHTA, CDR2 FQGNSA. The CDR3 has 15 amino acids. CDR3: CASSLDGHRNRPQHF. CDR3 DNA sequence: TGTGCCAGCAGCTTAGATGGTCATCGCAATCGGCCCCAGCATTTT.